The 22 T cell receptor beta chains given below trace back to one sample, sequenced in a study of Tregs in tolerant kidney transplant recipients. TCRdb keeps only in-frame clones here, not all; method: immunoSEQ multiplex PCR. This sample has under 300,000 clones, with about four fifths found just once. Sequenced: CD4+ T cells from blood. These TCRs come from a human donor in good health.

The chain joins TRBV7-2 to TRBJ2-7; the D is unclear. CDR3 length: 15 residues. Trimming pared 2 bases from V and 0 bases from J, leaving 11 bases between. CDR1 is SGHTA and CDR2 is FQGNSA in the germline V gene. CDR3 DNA sequence: TGTGCCAGCAGCTTACAAGCGCTGAGCTCCTACGAGCAGTACTTC. This gives the protein CASSLQALSSYEQYF.

This clone has a handful of counts. The chain joins TRBV2 to TRBJ2-2; TRBD2 might be the D (5 bases). This CDR3 has 12 amino acids. Trimming left V 6 bases short and J 3 bases short, with 5 bases between. Germline values: CDR1 SNHLY, CDR2 FYNNEI. CDR3 region: CASRRDTGELFF. For the CDR3, the DNA is TGTGCCAGCAGGCGGGACACCGGGGAGCTGTTTTTT.

The chain has TRBV25-1 and TRBJ1-1; TRBD1 might be the D (5 bases). Germline CDR1 reads MGHDK; CDR2 reads SYGVNS. There are 14 residues in the CDR3. V lost 6 bases and J lost 3, with 14 bases in between. CDR3 amino acids: CASSSGYWDTEAFF. Here the CDR3 DNA reads TGTGCCAGCAGCTCAGGGTATTGGGACACTGAAGCTTTCTTT.

This chain links TRBV4-2 with TRBJ1-4, with D unresolved. This CDR3 spans 13 amino acids. V lost 1 base and J lost 13, with 13 bases in between. In germline, CDR1 is LGHNA, CDR2 YNFKEQ. The CDR3 DNA reads TGTGCCAGCAGCCAAGCAATCCGGGCTATACTGTTTTTT. It is translated as CASSQAIRAILFF.

The V and J genes are TRBV10-1 and TRBJ1-1, with D maybe TRBD1 (5 bases). The CDR3 is made up of 15 amino acids. Germline CDR1 WNHNN, CDR2 SYGVQD (reference sequence). Trimming took 6 bases from V and 3 from J, leaving 17 bases between them. The CDR3 nucleotides are TGCGCCAGCAGCTCCCGAAGGGGATTAGACACTGAAGCTTTCTTT. Translated, it gives CASSSRRGLDTEAFF.

The chain is built from TRBV5-5 and TRBJ2-3; D assignment may be TRBD1 or TRBD2 (5 bases each). CDR1 is SGHKS, CDR2 YYEKEE, per germline (reference sequence). The V end was cut by 6 bases, the J end by 0 bases, with 17 bases between. The CDR3 loop spans 16 amino acids. The CDR3 reads CASTPTAGTSTDTQYF. CDR3 coding DNA: TGTGCCAGCACCCCGACGGCAGGGACCAGCACAGATACGCAGTATTTT. Full variable domain (rest looked up from reference TRBV5-5 and TRBJ2-3): DAGVTQSPTHLIKTRGQQVTLRCSPISGHKSVSWYQQVLGQGPQFIFQYYEKEERGRGNFPDRFSARQFPNYSSELNVNALLLGDSALYLCASTPTAGTSTDTQYFGPGTRLTVL.

A few counts support this clone. This chain joins TRBV11-1 and TRBJ2-6; D is unresolved. The CDR3 runs 16 residues. Trimming pared 3 bases from V and 0 bases from J, leaving 9 bases between. CDR1 and CDR2 from the germline V gene are SGHAT and FQDESV (reference sequence). CDR3 residues: CASSLRQGSGANVLTF. The CDR3 DNA reads as TGTGCCAGCAGCTTGCGTCAAGGCTCTGGGGCCAACGTCCTGACTTTC.

This clone has more than one count but fewer than ten. The CDR3: CASSGGDGLRYEQYF. In DNA form, the CDR3 reads TGTGCCAGCAGTGGTGGGGACGGGTTACGCTACGAGCAGTACTTC. This chain joins TRBV2 and TRBJ2-7; D possibly uses TRBD1 or TRBD2 (5 bases each). The germline V and J ends were trimmed by 4 bases and 3 bases, with 16 bases remaining between them. This CDR3 contains 15 residues. CDR1 is SNHLY, CDR2 FYNNEI, per germline.

The rearrangement links TRBV6-1 to TRBJ1-2, with no clear D. The length of the CDR3 is 15 residues. V was cut by 0 bases and J by 4 bases, with 12 bases left in between. Per the germline V gene, CDR1 is MNHNS and CDR2 is SASEGT. CDR3 sequence: CASSEAFGSLYGYTF. CDR3 sequence (DNA): TGTGCCAGCAGTGAAGCCTTCGGTTCTCTCTATGGCTACACCTTC.

In this sample, this clone turned up once. The germline gene is not matched at one end of the junction; a read error may be the cause. Additional DNA sequences in this sample encode the identical CDR3. V usage is TRBV9 and J usage is TRBJ2-2; D is possibly TRBD1 (6 bases). Germline V lookup: CDR1 SGDLS, CDR2 YYNGEE. CDR3 length: 14 residues. CDR3 nucleotide sequence: TGTGCCAGCAGCGTCCAGGGGAACGCCGGGGAGCTGTTTTTT. It is translated as CASSVQGNAGELFF.

The chain has TRBV13 and TRBJ2-3, with a weak D call TRBD2 (7 bases). Germline CDR1 is PRHDT and CDR2 is FYEKMQ (reference sequence). V was clipped by 6 bases and J by 1 base, with 14 bases between them. The CDR3 runs 15 residues. CDR3 sequence: CASRMRGGGTDTQYF. The CDR3 DNA reads TGTGCCAGCAGAATGAGGGGGGGCGGCACAGATACGCAGTATTTT.

This chain joins TRBV6-5 and TRBJ1-6, with 9 bases aligning to TRBD1. This CDR3 spans 16 amino acids. From germline, CDR1 is MNHEY and CDR2 SVGAGI. V shed 0 bases, J shed 9 bases, and the junction held 6 bases outside the gene matches. The CDR3 bases are TGTGCCAGCAGTTACTCGAGGGGGACAGGGCGTTCACCCCTCCACTTT. This encodes CASSYSRGTGRSPLHF.

The chain links TRBV29-1 to TRBJ1-2; D is unclear. The CDR3 has 14 residues. Germline CDR1 reads SQVTM; CDR2 reads ANQGSEA. The V gene lost 3 bases and the J gene lost 4 bases, with 15 bases spanning the gap. CDR3 DNA: TGCAGCGTTGAGATTCAAGGGCATGTCTATGGCTACACCTTC. Translation: CSVEIQGHVYGYTF.

This clone has a handful of counts. The chain is built from TRBV5-4 and TRBJ1-2; D may be TRBD1 (5 bases). The germline V gene encodes CDR1 SGHNT and CDR2 YYREEE (reference sequence). The CDR3 covers 14 residues. With 1 base removed from V and 8 bases from J, the gap between germline ends came to 15 bases. In DNA, the CDR3 is TGTGCCAGCAGCTTGAAGCACAGGCTGGCGGGCTACACCTTC. Encoded protein: CASSLKHRLAGYTF.

This chain joins TRBV7-2 and TRBJ1-2; D not resolved. The germline CDR1 and CDR2 sequences are SGHTA and FQGNSA. Trimming cost V 5 bases and J 7 bases, with 14 bases left between them. The CDR3 loop spans 13 amino acids. CDR3 in amino acids: CASSQAWTGGYTF. The CDR3 DNA reads TGTGCCAGCAGCCAAGCCTGGACTGGTGGCTACACCTTC.

The rearrangement joins TRBV9 to TRBJ2-3, with a weak D call TRBD1 (7 bases). This CDR3 is built from 16 residues. Germline values: CDR1 SGDLS, CDR2 YYNGEE. The germline V and J ends were trimmed by 0 bases and 0 bases, with 11 bases remaining between them. The CDR3 DNA reads as TGTGCCAGCAGCGTAGGGGGGGACAGAAGCACAGATACGCAGTATTTT. Translated: CASSVGGDRSTDTQYF.

The chain carries TRBV9 and TRBJ1-2; the match to TRBD1 covers 10 bases. CDR1 is SGDLS and CDR2 is YYNGEE in the germline V gene. Trimming removed 0 bases from V and 0 bases from J; junction bases left unmatched: 5. The CDR3 covers 17 residues. CDR3 in DNA: TGTGCCAGCAGCGTAGGGCCGGGACAGGGGACTAACTATGGCTACACCTTC. It codes for CASSVGPGQGTNYGYTF.

This chain connects TRBV6-5 to TRBJ2-1, with TRBD2 identical over 12 bases. V lost 5 bases to trimming and J lost 7 bases; unmatched junction nucleotides: 6. The CDR3 loop spans 15 amino acids. Germline V gives CDR1 MNHEY, CDR2 SVGAGI. CDR3 protein: CASSASGGALNEQFF. CDR3 in DNA: TGTGCCAGCAGTGCTAGCGGGGGGGCGTTGAATGAGCAGTTCTTC.

The chain carries TRBV7-9 and TRBJ1-2, with D possibly being TRBD1 (6 bases). Looked up from germline, CDR1 is SEHNR and CDR2 is FQNEAQ (reference sequence). Trimming removed 1 base from V and 4 bases from J, with 16 bases in between. The CDR3 runs to 16 residues. CDR3 protein: CASSLGQPRGVYGYTF. The CDR3 DNA sequence: TGTGCCAGCAGCTTAGGACAACCAAGGGGGGTCTATGGCTACACCTTC.

The chain uses TRBV6-4 and TRBJ2-7, with D perhaps given as TRBD1 or TRBD2 (5 bases each). Trimming removed 5 bases from V and 7 bases from J, with 24 bases in between. Germline CDR1 reads MRHNA; CDR2 reads SNTAGT. This CDR3 contains 16 residues. CDR3 in amino acids: CASSQMMGTAPGEQYF. CDR3 DNA sequence: TGTGCCAGCAGTCAAATGATGGGGACCGCCCCTGGGGAGCAGTACTTC.

The rearrangement uses TRBV5-1 and TRBJ1-4; D is undetermined. Looked up from germline, CDR1 is SGHRS and CDR2 is YFSETQ. V lost 0 bases to trimming and J lost 6 bases, with 12 bases between them. The CDR3 sequence is 15 residues long. This CDR3 reads CASSLVGPLDEKLFF. For the CDR3, the DNA is TGCGCCAGCAGCTTGGTTGGGCCCCTTGATGAAAAACTGTTTTTT.

As to this clone: Other DNA sequences in this sample translate to the same CDR3. This sequence joins TRBV7-2 and TRBJ1-2; 8 bases are shared with TRBD1. The germline V gene encodes CDR1 SGHTA and CDR2 FQGNSA. This CDR3 region has 13 residues. J lost 5 bases, V lost 5 bases, and 4 bases had no gene match. The CDR3 is CASSLDRVYGYTF. The CDR3 coding sequence is TGTGCCAGCAGCCTGGACAGGGTATATGGCTACACCTTC.